This TCR beta chain appears in the sequencing data of a study of T-cell memory formation after mild COVID-19. Turning to the study itself: TCR clusters showed largely donor specificity. Study-wide results and limits: Balance between CD4 and CD8 was seen in clones contracting day 15 to 85, and a CD4+ lean was seen in later expanders. Those CD4+ clones that contracted were mainly in CM and EM (CD8+ ones in EMRA). Several responding clones turned up in pre-infection memory, indicating that cross-reactive memory may have taken part.

Trimming removed 4 bases at V and 4 bases at J, with 5 bases between. The germline CDR1 and CDR2 sequences are SGHDN and FVKESK. This CDR3 contains 12 residues. On this clonotype: Its antigen is as yet unknown.

TCRdb analysed the 5' RACE reads with MiXCR anew, one entry per CDR3 protein. The sample includes around 47,000 distinct CDR3 sequences, 8% to 10% of them seen just once. The chain carries TRBV14 and TRBJ1-3, with D hard to call. The specimen was PBMCs or a T cell subset sorted from them (not recorded which). The TCR originated in an adult woman who had mild COVID-19 (a few samples of this study predate the infection). Cell type and time point are not known. The CDR3 spells CASSPSGNTIYF. The CDR3 DNA reads TGTGCCAGCAGCCCCAGCGGAAACACCATATATTTT.